This entry describes one T cell receptor (beta chain). At the DNA level, this CDR3 is encoded by other sequences in the same sample as well. This record comes from a study of blood T cell repertoires in COVID-19. The CDR3 is 16 amino acids. The junction had 3 bases not matched to a gene; V was cut back by 0 bases and J by 3 bases. Looked up from germline, CDR1 is LGHNA and CDR2 is YSLEER. Original methodology: Amplifying reference gene primers gave estimates of nucleated cell counts. Libraries were prepared by immunoSEQ multiplex PCR; TCRdb keeps only in-frame clonotypes and omits some of them. V, J and clone size are those of that table, while D and trimming were read from the DNA. The sample has about 300,000 clones, roughly four fifths seen once.

Sequencing was performed on peripheral blood. This TCR was sampled from a woman aged 45-59 years who had recovered from COVID-19. The chain employs TRBV4-3 and TRBJ2-1; 9 bases map to TRBD2. Written as DNA, the CDR3 is TGCGCCAGCAGCCAAGACAGCGGGGGGAGCTACAATGAGCAGTTCTTC. Its translation is CASSQDSGGSYNEQFF.